Reported below is one T cell receptor (beta chain). Its antigen is still unknown. Germline assignment: CDR1 SGHTA and CDR2 FQGTGA. The length of the CDR3 is 16 residues. Trimming removed 5 bases at V and 4 bases at J, with 20 bases between. Specimens held roughly 0.9-10 million cryopreserved PBMC prior to DNA extraction. The data stem from a study of long-term antiretroviral therapy in people with HIV. Study conclusions and caveats: The ART regimens used between about 2004 and 2017 may be less effective than current ones.

At survey level, the immunoSEQ assay was run in its v3.0 version. Some clones are missing from TCRdb's copy, which holds only in-frame ones; the method was immunoSEQ multiplex PCR. The sample shows 20,000 to 25,000 clones, 81% of them seen only once. The rearrangement uses TRBV7-3 and TRBJ1-2; D is possibly TRBD1 (5 bases). This receptor was identified in a man aged 40-50 years with HIV. Sequenced material: unsorted PBMCs, taken 0.1 years before starting antiretroviral therapy. The CDR3 DNA reads TGTGCCAGCAGCCCCACCGGGACCCCATCGGGCTATGGCTACACCTTC. Translated, it gives CASSPTGTPSGYGYTF.